The 9 T cell receptor beta chains below come from one sample, sequenced in a study of T cells in Graves' hyperthyroidism and ophthalmopathy. Amplification yielded TCR beta CDR3 regions, with RNA transcripts as the source. Using the HTBI primer set, a first-round RT-PCR was run on the TCR CDR3. TCRdb processed the multiplex PCR reads anew with MiXCR; each CDR3 protein has one entry. Here the sample spans 550,000 to 600,000 distinct CDR3 sequences, approximately 15% being singletons. Sequencing was performed on blood. The receptors shown here come from a woman under 30 with Graves' ophthalmopathy.

This clonotype has a handful of counts. The chain joins TRBV12-3 or TRBV12-4 to TRBJ2-1, with 8 bases identical to TRBD2. The CDR3 totals 17 residues. The junction had 8 bases not matched to a gene; V was cut back by 0 bases and J by 4 bases. CDR3 nucleotide sequence: TGTGCCAGCAGTTTAGCGGTGACGGGAGGGCCATACAATGAGCAGTTCTTC. Its translation is CASSLAVTGGPYNEQFF.

This clonotype was observed at least ten times. V gene TRBV4-2 combines with J gene TRBJ1-1; D unresolved. This CDR3 region has 14 residues. V was trimmed by 0 bases and J by 1 base, leaving 6 bases between them. Germline V CDR1 and CDR2: LGHNA, YNFKEQ. CDR3 protein: CASSQDRGNTEAFF. CDR3 in DNA: TGTGCCAGCAGCCAAGACCGGGGGAACACTGAAGCTTTCTTT.

This clonotype was seen repeatedly, ten times or more. The chain is built from TRBV5-1 and TRBJ1-1; D may be TRBD1 (5 bases). The V and J ends lost 4 bases and 3 bases respectively, with 10 bases between them. The CDR3 loop spans 13 amino acids. Germline V gene lookup returns CDR1 SGHRS and CDR2 YFSETQ. This CDR3 is CASSPRADTEAFF. For the CDR3, the DNA is TGCGCCAGCAGCCCCAGGGCCGACACTGAAGCTTTCTTT.

At least ten counts were recorded for this clonotype. V and J are TRBV11-1 and TRBJ1-1; D gene unclear. CDR3 size: 13 residues. The germline V and J ends were trimmed by 5 bases and 8 bases, with 15 bases remaining between them. Germline CDR1 SGHAT, CDR2 FQDESV (reference sequence). CDR3 nucleotides: TGTGCCAGCAGCGAACTCCCCGGGGAGGAAGCTTTCTTT. It specifies CASSELPGEEAFF.

This clonotype was detected ten times or more. The chain combines TRBV6-2 or TRBV6-3 with TRBJ2-3; the D gene is possibly TRBD2 (6 bases). Germline CDR1 and CDR2: MNHEY and SVGEGT. Trimming took off 6 bases at V and 3 bases at J, with 16 bases between the two ends. The CDR3 extends over 15 amino acids. CDR3 sequence (DNA): TGTGCCAGCAGACCCCGGCGGGATCAGACAGATACGCAGTATTTT. It codes for CASRPRRDQTDTQYF.

The gene calls are TRBV6-5 and TRBJ2-7, with 12 bases fitting TRBD2. The CDR3 covers 16 residues. Germline V gives CDR1 MNHEY, CDR2 SVGAGI. The V segment lost 8 bases and the J segment 3 bases; nucleotides outside the gene matches: 11. The chain's CDR3 is CASGLAGRVWDYEQYF. The CDR3 DNA reads TGTGCCAGCGGACTAGCGGGGAGGGTTTGGGACTACGAGCAGTACTTC.

This clonotype was found many times. V and J are TRBV4-1 and TRBJ2-7; D is unclear. CDR1 is MGHRA, CDR2 YSYEKL, per germline. V dropped 1 base and J dropped 1 base, with 8 bases sitting between them. CDR3 length: 14 amino acids. The CDR3 DNA reads as TGCGCCAGCAGCCAAGCGCTTTTTTCCTACGAGCAGTACTTC. Residues: CASSQALFSYEQYF.

The sample holds a few counts of this clonotype. V usage is TRBV30 and J usage is TRBJ2-2; 8 bases fit TRBD2. J was trimmed by 6 bases and V by 3 bases; bases with no gene match: 12. The V gene's germline CDR1 is GTSNPN and CDR2 SVGIG (reference sequence). The CDR3 has 16 residues. DNA of the CDR3: TGTGCCTGGAGCCCCCGTCTGCGGGAGGTTCCCGGGGAGCTGTTTTTT. Its protein is CAWSPRLREVPGELFF. Full variable domain (rest looked up from reference TRBV30 and TRBJ2-2): SQTIHQWPATLVQPVGSPLSLECTVEGTSNPNLYWYRQAAGRGLQLLFYSVGIGQISSEVPQNLSASRPQDRQFILSSKKLLLSDSGFYLCAWSPRLREVPGELFFGEGSRLTVL.

This clonotype was seen at least ten times. The chain combines TRBV12-3 or TRBV12-4 with TRBJ1-5, with 9 bases matching TRBD1. V lost 3 bases and J lost 0; bases outside the gene matches: 3. This CDR3 spans 16 amino acids. Here the CDR3 reads CASSFGTGYSNQPQHF. CDR3 coding DNA: TGTGCCAGCAGTTTCGGGACAGGGTATAGCAATCAGCCCCAGCATTTT.